The 3 T cell receptor beta chains presented below share a single source sample, sequenced in a study of T cell responses to AZD1222 COVID-19 vaccine. The data were produced by immunoSEQ multiplex PCR, yet TCRdb's version contains in-frame clones alone and is incomplete. The data show 110,000 to 150,000 clones, just over 90% seen once. Sequencing was performed on peripheral blood, taken on day 0 of MenACWY control vaccination. These receptors came from an adult in good health.

The chain is built from TRBV5-4 and TRBJ1-4; 10 nucleotides agree with TRBD1. Germline trimming cut 3 bases from V and 5 bases from J; bases unmatched to any gene: 7. The CDR3 consists of 16 residues. Germline CDR1 reads SGHNT; CDR2 reads YYREEE (reference sequence). CDR3 residues: CASSSRDRGGNEKLFF. CDR3 DNA sequence: TGTGCCAGCAGCTCCCGGGACAGGGGAGGAAATGAAAAACTGTTTTTT. The full variable domain, its missing parts supplied by reference TRBV5-4 and TRBJ1-4, is ETGVTQSPTHLIKTRGQQVTLRCSSQSGHNTVSWYQQALGQGPQFIFQYYREEENGRGNFPPRFSGLQFPNYSSELNVNALELDDSALYLCASSSRDRGGNEKLFFGSGTQLSVL.

This clone was counted once. The chain couples TRBV28 to TRBJ2-1; TRBD2 aligns across 12 bases. The germline V gene has CDR1 MDHEN and CDR2 SYDVKM. This CDR3 is built from 14 residues. V lost 3 bases to trimming and J lost 10 bases; unmatched junction nucleotides: 4. The CDR3 region has the DNA TGTGCCAGCAGTTTGGGGGGGACTAGCGGGGAGCAGTTCTTC. Translating it yields CASSLGGTSGEQFF.

The gene calls are TRBV7-2 and TRBJ1-2; D ambiguous. Per germline, CDR1 SGHTA and CDR2 FQGNSA. CDR3 length equals 14 residues. Trimming pared 4 bases from V and 4 bases from J, leaving 13 bases between. The DNA of the CDR3 is TGTGCCAGCAGCTCACCGGGTCCGAGCTATGGCTACACCTTC. Protein sequence: CASSSPGPSYGYTF.